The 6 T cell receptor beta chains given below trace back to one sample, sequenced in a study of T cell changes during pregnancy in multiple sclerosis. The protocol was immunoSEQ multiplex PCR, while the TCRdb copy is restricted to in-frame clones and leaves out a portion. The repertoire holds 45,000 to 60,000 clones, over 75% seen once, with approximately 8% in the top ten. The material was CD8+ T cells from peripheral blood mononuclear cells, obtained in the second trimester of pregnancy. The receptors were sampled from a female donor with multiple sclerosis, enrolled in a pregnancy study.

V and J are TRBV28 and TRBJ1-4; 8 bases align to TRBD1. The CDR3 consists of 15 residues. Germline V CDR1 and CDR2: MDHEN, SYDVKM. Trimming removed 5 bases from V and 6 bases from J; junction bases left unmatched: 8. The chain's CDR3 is CASSATGVYDEKLFF. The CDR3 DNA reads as TGTGCCAGCAGTGCGACAGGGGTGTATGATGAAAAACTGTTTTTT.

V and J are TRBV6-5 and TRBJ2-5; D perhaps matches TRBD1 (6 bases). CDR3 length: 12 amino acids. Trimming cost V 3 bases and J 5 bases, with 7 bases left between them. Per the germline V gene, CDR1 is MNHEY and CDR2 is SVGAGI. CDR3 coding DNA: TGTGCCAGCAGTTATCAGGGGGAGACCCAGTACTTC. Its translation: CASSYQGETQYF.

CDR3 coding DNA: TGCGCCAGCGGGGCAGGGGAAGACCCCTACGAGCAGTACTTC. This gives the protein CASGAGEDPYEQYF. The rearrangement joins TRBV5-1 to TRBJ2-7; D possibly corresponds to TRBD1 (6 bases). Germline loops: CDR1 SGHRS, CDR2 YFSETQ. V was clipped by 7 bases and J by 2 bases, with 16 bases between them. The CDR3 runs 14 residues.

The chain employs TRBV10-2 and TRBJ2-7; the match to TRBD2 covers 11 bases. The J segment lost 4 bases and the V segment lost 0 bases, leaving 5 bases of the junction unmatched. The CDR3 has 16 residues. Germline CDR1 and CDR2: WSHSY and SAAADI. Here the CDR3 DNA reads TGCGCCAGCAGTGAGTCACACCTAGCGGGGGGTTACGAGCAGTACTTC. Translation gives CASSESHLAGGYEQYF.

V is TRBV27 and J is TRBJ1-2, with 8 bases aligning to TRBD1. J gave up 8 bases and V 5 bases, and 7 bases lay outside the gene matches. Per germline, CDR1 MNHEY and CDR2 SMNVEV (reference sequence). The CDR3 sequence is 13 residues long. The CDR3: CASSLGQGGGYTF. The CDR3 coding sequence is TGTGCCAGCAGTCTCGGACAGGGAGGAGGCTACACCTTC.

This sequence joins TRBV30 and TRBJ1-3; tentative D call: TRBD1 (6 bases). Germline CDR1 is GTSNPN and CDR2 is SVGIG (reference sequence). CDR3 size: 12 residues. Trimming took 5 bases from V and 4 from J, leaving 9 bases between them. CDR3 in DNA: TGTGCCTGGGGGACACCGGGAAACACCATATATTTT. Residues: CAWGTPGNTIYF.